This T cell receptor beta chain derives from a study of blood T cell repertoires in COVID-19. Study overall: T cells, B-cell-depleted T cells, or PBMCs supplied cDNA or gDNA.

Germline CDR1 is LNHNV and CDR2 is YYDKDF (reference sequence). The CDR3 runs to 12 residues. V gave up 6 bases and J gave up 7 bases, with 13 bases separating them. In the authors' methods: Estimation of nucleated cell counts relied on the amplification of reference gene primers. Assay: immunoSEQ multiplex PCR; the TCRdb copy retains only in-frame clones and omits some. V and J calls and clone size follow that table, whereas D and trimming were derived from the DNA. The repertoire holds tens of thousands of clones, around 73% seen once, with approximately 30% in the top ten. This clone came up once. This rearrangement joins TRBV15 to TRBJ2-7, with TRBD1 as a possible D gene (5 bases). This clonotype was obtained from a woman in her sixties or seventies with acute or convalescent COVID-19. Sequencing input: peripheral blood. This CDR3 reads CATSPEAGEQYF. CDR3 nucleotide sequence: TGTGCCACCAGTCCAGAAGCAGGGGAGCAGTACTTC.